These 29 T cell receptor beta chains came from one sample sequenced in a study of OX40 agonist ivuxolimab in advanced cancers. Clones were sequenced by immunoSEQ multiplex PCR, and TCRdb holds only the in-frame ones, with some missing. The sample shows 75,000 to 100,000 clones, roughly 91% of them seen only once. The specimen comprised CD4+ or CD8+ T cells sorted from blood, sampled in a trial of the OX40 agonist ivuxolimab. Every receptor here comes from an adult with an advanced solid tumor such as melanoma, head and neck, liver or kidney cancer.

The chain has TRBV7-9 and TRBJ2-7; D is perhaps TRBD1 (7 bases). V dropped 0 bases and J dropped 0 bases, with 18 bases sitting between them. The germline CDR1 and CDR2 sequences are SEHNR and FQNEAQ (reference sequence). The CDR3 spans 18 residues. In nucleotides, the CDR3 is TGTGCCAGCAGCTTAGCGGCCCAGGGGGGAACTGTCTCCTACGAGCAGTACTTC. Protein sequence: CASSLAAQGGTVSYEQYF. The variable domain in full, with the rest retrieved from reference TRBV7-9 and TRBJ2-7, is DTGVSQNPRHKITKRGQNVTFRCDPISEHNRLYWYRQTLGQGPEFLTYFQNEAQLEKSRLLSDRFSAERPKGSFSTLEIQRTEQGDSAMYLCASSLAAQGGTVSYEQYFGPGTRLTVT.

The chain is built from TRBV4-3 and TRBJ2-5; D call uncertain. There are 13 residues in the CDR3. Trimming stripped 0 bases from V and 5 bases from J, with 7 bases between. The V gene's germline CDR1 is LGHNA and CDR2 YSLEER. CDR3 nucleotide sequence: TGCGCCAGCAGCCAAGAGTTTTCGGAGACCCAGTACTTC. It is translated as CASSQEFSETQYF.

The genes are TRBV7-8 and TRBJ1-5; weak D call: TRBD1 (5 bases). The CDR3 covers 15 residues. CDR1 SGHVS and CDR2 FQNEAQ come from the germline V gene. V lost 1 base and J 0 bases, leaving 7 bases between the germline ends. The CDR3 loop is CASSLGDSSNQPQHF. The CDR3 coding sequence is TGTGCCAGCAGCTTAGGCGACAGTAGCAATCAGCCCCAGCATTTT.

The rearrangement uses TRBV28 and TRBJ2-3; 7 bases align to TRBD2. The junction had 10 bases not matched to a gene; V was cut back by 4 bases and J by 0 bases. The germline V gene has CDR1 MDHEN and CDR2 SYDVKM. This CDR3 is built from 17 residues. The CDR3 DNA reads TGTGCCAGCAGTTCCCTTACTAGCGTTTCTAGCACAGATACGCAGTATTTT. This gives the protein CASSSLTSVSSTDTQYF.

V and J are TRBV11-3 and TRBJ2-2; 15 nucleotides agree with TRBD2. The V gene end was trimmed by 4 bases and the J gene end by 5 bases; junction bases not matched to a gene: 5. This CDR3 spans 17 amino acids. CDR1 and CDR2 from the germline V gene are SGHNT and YENEEA. The CDR3 DNA sequence: TGTGCCAGCAGCTCAGGACTAGCGGGAGGGCGTACCGGGGAGCTGTTTTTT. Protein: CASSSGLAGGRTGELFF. The entire variable domain, with the rest obtained from reference TRBV11-3 and TRBJ2-2, is as follows: EAGVVQSPRYKIIEKKQPVAFWCNPISGHNTLYWYLQNLGQGPELLIRYENEEAVDDSQLPKDRFSAERLKGVDSTLKIQPAELGDSAVYLCASSSGLAGGRTGELFFGEGSRLTVL.

The chain carries TRBV7-3 and TRBJ2-5, with a tentative D call TRBD2 (7 bases). There are 17 residues in the CDR3. Germline V lookup: CDR1 SGHTA, CDR2 FQGTGA. Trimming removed 6 bases at V and 0 bases at J, with 20 bases between. DNA of the CDR3: TGTGCCAGCAGTTATTCGACAGGCGGGGGCTACCAAGAGACCCAGTACTTC. Translation: CASSYSTGGGYQETQYF.

The chain joins TRBV7-2 to TRBJ1-1, with 9 bases lining up with TRBD1. Germline V gene data show CDR1 as SGHTA and CDR2 as FQGNSA. This CDR3 spans 16 amino acids. With 4 bases clipped from V and 0 bases from J, the junction kept 6 bases outside the gene matches. CDR3 region: CASSSPGTGMNTEAFF. As DNA, the CDR3 is TGTGCCAGCAGCTCCCCCGGGACAGGGATGAACACTGAAGCTTTCTTT.

The chain uses TRBV5-1 and TRBJ2-2; a possible D gene is TRBD1 (6 bases). The V and J ends lost 4 bases and 2 bases respectively, with 12 bases between them. The CDR3 sequence is 15 residues long. CDR1 and CDR2 (germline): SGHRS, YFSETQ. The CDR3 nucleotides are TGCGCCAGCAGCCCTCGGACAGCTAACACCGGGGAGCTGTTTTTT. It translates to CASSPRTANTGELFF.

Only one count was recorded for this clone. The V call is TRBV28, the J call TRBJ2-1; D may be TRBD2 (5 bases). The V end lost 3 bases, the J end lost 0 bases, and 6 bases lay between the germline ends. The CDR3 spans 14 residues. Germline CDR1 MDHEN, CDR2 SYDVKM. The CDR3 DNA reads TGTGCCAGCAGTTTCGCGGGCTCCTACAATGAGCAGTTCTTC. Translated, it gives CASSFAGSYNEQFF.

The chain joins TRBV6-5 to TRBJ1-2, with D perhaps matching TRBD1 (5 bases). CDR3 length equals 15 residues. V shed 0 bases and J shed 4 bases, with 12 bases lying between them. Germline V gene lookup returns CDR1 MNHEY and CDR2 SVGAGI. The DNA for the CDR3 is TGTGCCAGCAGTTACTCGGGGACGCGTGTCTATGGCTACACCTTC. Protein sequence: CASSYSGTRVYGYTF.

The chain carries TRBV18 and TRBJ2-5, with unresolved D. Germline CDR1 KGHSH, CDR2 LQKENI. The V end was cut by 0 bases, the J end by 2 bases, with 10 bases between. The CDR3 extends over 15 amino acids. The CDR3 DNA reads TGTGCCAGCTCACCACCGCCGGGTACTCAAGAGACCCAGTACTTC. It translates to CASSPPPGTQETQYF.

V and J are TRBV7-6 and TRBJ2-7; D is undetermined. This CDR3 comprises 14 residues. Germline V gene sequence: CDR1 SGHVS, CDR2 FNYEAQ. With 1 base removed from V and 2 bases from J, the gap between germline ends came to 9 bases. The CDR3 reads CASSLERAAYEQYF. The DNA for the CDR3 is TGTGCCAGCAGCTTAGAACGGGCAGCCTACGAGCAGTACTTC.

This clone was seen once. The genes are TRBV18 and TRBJ2-1; the D gene is possibly TRBD2 (6 bases). The CDR3 consists of 13 residues. Trimming removed 3 bases from V and 9 bases from J, with 12 bases in between. Germline assignment: CDR1 KGHSH and CDR2 LQKENI. CDR3 DNA sequence: TGTGCCAGCTCACCTACTAGCACCGGTGAGCAGTTCTTC. It translates to CASSPTSTGEQFF.

V usage is TRBV4-2 and J usage is TRBJ1-2; unclear D gene. The CDR3 is 14 residues long. CDR1 LGHNA and CDR2 YNFKEQ come from the germline V gene. V was pared by 0 bases and J by 4 bases, with 9 bases between. The chain's CDR3 is CASSQEKQSYGYTF. The CDR3 DNA reads as TGTGCCAGCAGCCAAGAGAAGCAGTCCTATGGCTACACCTTC.

V is TRBV11-1 and J is TRBJ2-1; 9 nucleotides agree with TRBD2. This CDR3 has 13 amino acids. The V segment lost 5 bases and the J segment 9 bases; nucleotides outside the gene matches: 5. Germline CDR1 is SGHAT and CDR2 is FQDESV (reference sequence). For the CDR3, the DNA is TGTGCCAGCAGCACCGGGACTAGCACTGAGCAGTTCTTC. It codes for CASSTGTSTEQFF. The whole variable domain, remainder taken from reference TRBV11-1 and TRBJ2-1, is EAEVAQSPRYKITEKSQAVAFWCDPISGHATLYWYRQILGQGPELLVQFQDESVVDDSQLPKDRFSAERLKGVDSTLKIQPAELGDSAMYLCASSTGTSTEQFFGPGTRLTVL.

The rearrangement uses TRBV7-3 and TRBJ2-7; 9 nucleotides align to TRBD2. This CDR3 has 15 amino acids. The trim removed 2 bases at V and 1 base at J, leaving 3 bases unmatched. CDR1 is SGHTA and CDR2 is FQGTGA in the germline V gene. CDR3 loop: CASSLLAGPSYEQYF. DNA of the CDR3: TGTGCCAGCAGCTTACTAGCGGGACCTTCCTACGAGCAGTACTTC.

The chain links TRBV7-9 to TRBJ2-5, with 8 nucleotides matching TRBD2. This CDR3 comprises 16 residues. Germline V lookup: CDR1 SEHNR, CDR2 FQNEAQ (reference sequence). V lost 4 bases and J lost 6; bases outside the gene matches: 13. The chain's CDR3 is CASSWVPGLGPQTQYF. CDR3 bases: TGTGCCAGCAGCTGGGTACCGGGACTAGGGCCCCAGACCCAGTACTTC.

The rearrangement links TRBV2 to TRBJ1-5, with D perhaps TRBD1 (5 bases). The V and J ends lost 5 bases and 6 bases respectively, with 17 bases between them. The CDR3 is 15 residues long. Germline V lookup: CDR1 SNHLY, CDR2 FYNNEI. The CDR3 bases are TGTGCCAGCAGTCCGGGAGGGACCAGGGCTCAGCCCCAGCATTTT. Amino acid sequence: CASSPGGTRAQPQHF.

This chain links TRBV4-1 with TRBJ2-1, with 11 bases matching TRBD2. This CDR3 spans 20 amino acids. The junction had 11 bases not matched to a gene; V was cut back by 1 base and J by 0 bases. Germline CDR1 MGHRA, CDR2 YSYEKL. The CDR3 loop reads CASSQVSSGRIPRSYNEQFF. CDR3 nucleotides: TGCGCCAGCAGCCAAGTATCTAGCGGGAGGATCCCTCGCTCCTACAATGAGCAGTTCTTC.

The chain couples TRBV6-5 to TRBJ2-3, with 8 bases lining up with TRBD2. The CDR3 has 14 amino acids. Losses at the gene ends were 6 bases for V and 0 bases for J; bases not matched to a gene: 2. Germline V gives CDR1 MNHEY, CDR2 SVGAGI. CDR3 protein: CASRVAGSTDTQYF. The CDR3 region has the DNA TGTGCCAGCAGGGTAGCGGGAAGCACAGATACGCAGTATTTT.

The genes are TRBV7-9 and TRBJ2-1; D call uncertain. In germline, CDR1 is SEHNR, CDR2 FQNEAQ (reference sequence). The CDR3 has 16 amino acids. V was cut by 7 bases and J by 6 bases, with 22 bases left in between. Here the CDR3 reads CASNTLRRQTSNEQFF. In nucleotides, the CDR3 is TGTGCCAGCAACACCCTGCGGCGGCAGACGTCCAATGAGCAGTTCTTC.

In its sample, this clone was seen once. The chain links TRBV27 to TRBJ1-6, with 8 bases aligning to TRBD1. The V and J ends lost 0 bases and 6 bases, in that order; junction bases with no gene match: 4. Germline CDR1 is MNHEY and CDR2 is SMNVEV (reference sequence). The CDR3 loop spans 16 amino acids. The CDR3 loop is CASSLSQGARNSPLHF. CDR3 nucleotides: TGTGCCAGCAGTTTATCCCAGGGGGCCCGTAATTCACCCCTCCACTTT.

The V and J genes are TRBV2 and TRBJ1-2, with TRBD1 as a possible D gene (6 bases). Germline V lookup: CDR1 SNHLY, CDR2 FYNNEI. Trimming removed 4 bases from V and 4 bases from J, with 16 bases in between. The CDR3 runs to 15 residues. The CDR3 sequence: CASSVLGGGSYGYTF. CDR3 in DNA: TGTGCCAGCAGTGTTTTAGGGGGAGGTAGCTATGGCTACACCTTC.

The table lists this clone with a count of one. This chain joins TRBV19 and TRBJ1-2; 8 bases map to TRBD1. Losses at the gene ends were 5 bases for V and 1 base for J; bases not matched to a gene: 18. CDR3 size: 19 residues. Germline V gene data show CDR1 as LNHDA and CDR2 as SQIVND (reference sequence). The CDR3 loop is CASSASTGDALPRNYGYTF. The CDR3 DNA sequence: TGTGCCAGTAGTGCCTCGACAGGGGACGCGCTACCTCGTAACTATGGCTACACCTTC.

CDR3: CASSLEQGAPYEQYF. Here the CDR3 DNA reads TGTGCCAGCAGCTTAGAACAGGGGGCTCCCTACGAGCAGTACTTC. The chain couples TRBV7-2 to TRBJ2-7; TRBD1 aligns across 9 bases. The germline V gene encodes CDR1 SGHTA and CDR2 FQGNSA. There are 15 residues in the CDR3. Germline trimming cut 1 base from V and 2 bases from J; bases unmatched to any gene: 3.

This chain uses TRBV27 with TRBJ2-7; TRBD2 is a possible D gene (5 bases). The germline V gene encodes CDR1 MNHEY and CDR2 SMNVEV (reference sequence). The CDR3 has 13 residues. The ends were cut back, 2 bases at V and 6 bases at J, with 11 bases in the middle. The CDR3 here is CASSLRGFGEQYF. The CDR3 nucleotides are TGTGCCAGCAGTTTAAGAGGGTTTGGCGAGCAGTACTTC.

On this clone itself: At one end the junction does not follow the germline gene, possibly because of a read error. CDR3 bases: TGTGCCATCAGTGAGTCCGGCAGATTAGGTCAGCCCCAGCATTTT. This gives the protein CAISESGRLGQPQHF. This chain links TRBV6-1 with TRBJ1-5; D is unclear. CDR1 and CDR2 from the germline V gene are MNHNS and SASEGT. This CDR3 has 15 amino acids.

The gene calls are TRBV6-6 and TRBJ2-3; unclear D gene. Trimming took off 2 bases at V and 2 bases at J, with 8 bases between the two ends. The CDR3 loop spans 14 amino acids. Germline loops: CDR1 MNHNY, CDR2 SVGAGI (reference sequence). This CDR3 is CASSYGVPTDTQYF. DNA of the CDR3: TGTGCCAGCAGTTACGGGGTTCCCACAGATACGCAGTATTTT.

The V call is TRBV7-7, the J call TRBJ1-3; TRBD1 might be the D (6 bases). Looked up from germline, CDR1 is SSHAT and CDR2 is FNYEAQ (reference sequence). V shed 6 bases and J shed 4 bases, with 10 bases lying between them. The CDR3 totals 13 residues. The CDR3 loop is CASSRGSGNTIYF. In DNA, the CDR3 is TGTGCCAGCAGTAGGGGGTCCGGAAACACCATATATTTT. Full variable domain (outside the CDR3, taken from reference TRBV7-7 and TRBJ1-3): GAGVSQSPRYKVTKRGQDVTLRCDPISSHATLYWYQQALGQGPEFLTYFNYEAQPDKSGLPSDRFSAERPEGSISTLTIQRTEQRDSAMYRCASSRGSGNTIYFGEGSWLTVV.